The 30 T cell receptor beta chains below come from one sample, sequenced in a study of T cell repertoires in cytomegalovirus infection. These receptors' antigens are unknown. TCRdb called the reads again in MiXCR, with one record for every CDR3 protein. The sample consists of 640,000 or so distinct CDR3 sequences, 30% to 35% of them appearing once. Sequenced material: cultured PBMCs, taken from culture after CMV antigen stimulation. The receptor source for this set is a human donor in good health (CMV status not recorded). Some clones in this sample may be carry-over from other donors' samples.

The chain links TRBV11-2 to TRBJ2-4, with D perhaps matching TRBD1 (5 bases). Germline CDR1 reads SGHAT; CDR2 reads FQNNGV. There are 15 residues in the CDR3. V was cut by 3 bases and J by 0 bases, with 9 bases left in between. CDR3 bases: TGTGCCAGCAGCTTGGGGCTACTAGCCAAAAACATTCAGTACTTC. It translates to CASSLGLLAKNIQYF.

The chain combines TRBV4-3 with TRBJ2-5; the D is unclear. Germline V lookup: CDR1 LGHNA, CDR2 YSLEER. This CDR3 has 19 amino acids. Trimming cost V 0 bases and J 1 base, with 21 bases left between them. CDR3 in amino acids: CASSQDIGPRQGTQETQYF. For the CDR3, the DNA is TGCGCCAGCAGCCAAGATATAGGTCCGAGACAAGGTACCCAAGAGACCCAGTACTTC.

V usage is TRBV12-3 or TRBV12-4 and J usage is TRBJ1-3; D is unclear. Trimming took off 5 bases at V and 4 bases at J, with 9 bases between the two ends. The CDR3 spans 13 residues. The chain's CDR3 is CASSPSIGNTIYF. The CDR3 DNA sequence: TGTGCCAGCAGTCCATCCATAGGAAACACCATATATTTT.

This clonotype appeared a few times. DNA for the CDR3: TGTGCCAGCAGGATTCTAGCGGGAGGGGACAATGAGCAGTTCTTC. Amino acid sequence: CASRILAGGDNEQFF. The rearrangement uses TRBV28 and TRBJ2-1, with 12 bases that match TRBD2. This CDR3 spans 15 amino acids. V shed 6 bases, J shed 5 bases, and the junction held 5 bases outside the gene matches. Germline V gene data show CDR1 as MDHEN and CDR2 as SYDVKM.

V usage is TRBV2 and J usage is TRBJ2-5; no definite D call. CDR1 is SNHLY, CDR2 FYNNEI, per germline. The CDR3 contains 11 residues. V was pared by 7 bases and J by 4 bases, with 7 bases between. CDR3 sequence: CASKDGETQYF. CDR3 nucleotide sequence: TGTGCCAGCAAAGATGGAGAGACCCAGTACTTC.

This clonotype was seen a handful of times. V usage is TRBV7-2 and J usage is TRBJ2-1; D assignment may be TRBD1 or TRBD2 (5 bases each). The germline CDR1 and CDR2 sequences are SGHTA and FQGNSA. The CDR3 totals 16 residues. The V gene lost 2 bases and the J gene lost 9 bases, with 20 bases spanning the gap. The CDR3: CASSLMGRGVDSEQFF. DNA for the CDR3: TGTGCCAGCAGCTTAATGGGCCGGGGCGTCGATAGTGAGCAGTTCTTC. Variable domain in full (rest from reference TRBV7-2 and TRBJ2-1): GAGVSQSPSNKVTEKGKDVELRCDPISGHTALYWYRQSLGQGLEFLIYFQGNSAPDKSGLPSDRFSAERTGGSVSTLTIQRTQQEDSAVYLCASSLMGRGVDSEQFFGPGTRLTVL.

This clonotype was detected many times. This chain links TRBV7-2 with TRBJ1-5; D gene unclear. CDR1 is SGHTA, CDR2 FQGNSA, per germline. The germline V and J ends were trimmed by 1 base and 0 bases, with 7 bases remaining between them. CDR3 size: 15 residues. In DNA, the CDR3 is TGTGCCAGCAGCTTAGGACGGTATAGCAATCAGCCCCAGCATTTT. Translating gives CASSLGRYSNQPQHF.

The chain links TRBV20-1 to TRBJ2-1; 12 bases are shared with TRBD2. J was trimmed by 8 bases and V by 2 bases; bases with no gene match: 4. Germline V gene sequence: CDR1 DFQATT, CDR2 SNEGSKA (reference sequence). The CDR3 spans 14 residues. As DNA, the CDR3 is TGCAGTGCTAGACTAGCGGGAGGGATGGATGAGCAGTTCTTC. This codes for CSARLAGGMDEQFF.

The gene calls are TRBV20-1 and TRBJ2-1; a weak D match, TRBD1 (6 bases). The CDR3 contains 14 residues. Germline values: CDR1 DFQATT, CDR2 SNEGSKA (reference sequence). V was cut by 6 bases and J by 2 bases, with 14 bases left in between. The CDR3 DNA follows: TGCAGTGCAAAATCCGGGACAACCTACAATGAGCAGTTCTTC. Amino acids: CSAKSGTTYNEQFF.

The DNA for the CDR3 is TGTGCCACCAGCTCACGGCGGCAGAGCTCCTACAATGAGCAGTTCTTC. Translation: CATSSRRQSSYNEQFF. The rearrangement joins TRBV15 to TRBJ2-1; D is undetermined. V lost 5 bases to trimming and J lost 0 bases, with 14 bases between them. This CDR3 has 16 amino acids. Germline CDR1 LNHNV, CDR2 YYDKDF (reference sequence).

This clonotype is a singleton in its sample. The chain recombines TRBV5-4 with TRBJ2-5; a possible D gene is TRBD2 (6 bases). Germline V gene lookup returns CDR1 SGHNT and CDR2 YYREEE (reference sequence). This CDR3 comprises 14 residues. Trimming took 4 bases from V and 3 from J, leaving 13 bases between them. CDR3 in DNA: TGTGCCAGCAGCCATTTCTCGGGAGAAGAGACCCAGTACTTC. This codes for CASSHFSGEETQYF.

This clonotype was counted many times. The V gene is TRBV7-9, the J gene TRBJ1-6; unclear D gene. The CDR3 totals 16 residues. Deletions cut 4 bases from V and 7 bases from J, with 17 bases between. Germline V lookup: CDR1 SEHNR, CDR2 FQNEAQ (reference sequence). This chain's CDR3 is CASSSQDRLLNSPLHF. In DNA form, the CDR3 reads TGTGCCAGCAGCTCTCAGGACCGACTATTGAATTCACCCCTCCACTTT.

This clonotype was seen many times. The chain carries TRBV7-2 and TRBJ2-7, with a weak D call TRBD1 (6 bases). CDR1 is SGHTA and CDR2 is FQGNSA in the germline V gene. This CDR3 region has 14 residues. Trimming cost V 5 bases and J 5 bases, with 16 bases left between them. DNA of the CDR3: TGTGCCAGCAGCCTCAGGGGAACGAGCGACGAGCAGTACTTC. Its translation is CASSLRGTSDEQYF.

The chain links TRBV11-2 to TRBJ1-2; D not certain. The CDR3 spans 14 residues. In germline, CDR1 is SGHAT, CDR2 FQNNGV. V lost 5 bases to trimming and J lost 4 bases, with 14 bases between them. The CDR3, as DNA: TGTGCCAGCAGCCCTGGGGAACTAGGCTATGGCTACACCTTC. Translation gives CASSPGELGYGYTF. Supplemented by reference TRBV11-2 and TRBJ1-2, the full variable domain reads EAGVAQSPRYKIIEKRQSVAFWCNPISGHATLYWYQQILGQGPKLLIQFQNNGVVDDSQLPKDRFSAERLKGVDSTLKIQPAKLEDSAVYLCASSPGELGYGYTFGSGTRLTVV.

The J gene is TRBJ2-7, the V gene TRBV5-1; TRBD2 might be the D (7 bases). Germline V gene data show CDR1 as SGHRS and CDR2 as YFSETQ. Deletions cut 7 bases from V and 0 bases from J, with 14 bases between. The CDR3 is 14 residues long. The CDR3 sequence is CASAAGASSYEQYF. The CDR3 nucleotides are TGCGCCAGCGCGGCGGGGGCCAGCTCCTACGAGCAGTACTTC.

This clonotype has a handful of counts. The chain recombines TRBV19 with TRBJ2-1, with D possibly matching TRBD2 (6 bases). V dropped 3 bases and J dropped 7 bases, with 16 bases sitting between them. Germline loops: CDR1 LNHDA, CDR2 SQIVND (reference sequence). This CDR3 contains 15 residues. CDR3 protein: CASSIIGGAQNEQFF. CDR3 DNA sequence: TGTGCCAGTAGTATCATAGGAGGGGCGCAAAATGAGCAGTTCTTC.

This clonotype occurred a few times. The chain recombines TRBV5-6 with TRBJ1-6; D not certain. With 4 bases removed from V and 11 bases from J, the gap between germline ends came to 13 bases. The CDR3 length is 13 residues. Germline CDR1 and CDR2: SGHDT and YYEEEE. The CDR3 reads CASSGRARAPLHF. CDR3 bases: TGTGCCAGCAGCGGAAGGGCGAGGGCACCCCTCCACTTT.

A few counts support this clonotype. This chain joins TRBV20-1 and TRBJ2-1; D is perhaps TRBD2 (5 bases). CDR1 is DFQATT and CDR2 is SNEGSKA in the germline V gene (reference sequence). The CDR3 covers 15 residues. V shed 0 bases and J shed 2 bases, with 11 bases lying between them. The CDR3 region is CSARDIQRPYNEQFF. DNA of the CDR3: TGCAGTGCTAGAGATATCCAGCGGCCCTACAATGAGCAGTTCTTC.

V usage is TRBV7-9 and J usage is TRBJ2-1; 8 positions agree with TRBD2. Germline lookup yields CDR1 SEHNR and CDR2 FQNEAQ (reference sequence). After removal of 6 bases from V and 8 bases from J, the junction contained 18 bases not matched to a gene. This CDR3 has 17 residues. CDR3 loop: CASSPPIAGTPLHEQFF. In DNA form, the CDR3 reads TGTGCCAGCAGTCCTCCTATAGCGGGGACCCCGCTGCATGAGCAGTTCTTC.

J is TRBJ2-3 and V is TRBV20-1; D perhaps matches TRBD2 (5 bases). The CDR3 has 13 residues. The germline V gene encodes CDR1 DFQATT and CDR2 SNEGSKA (reference sequence). Trimming pared 5 bases from V and 6 bases from J, leaving 15 bases between. This chain's CDR3 is CSAGGLQRDTQYF. DNA of the CDR3: TGCAGTGCTGGAGGACTCCAGCGGGATACGCAGTATTTT.

This clonotype was observed a few times. This rearrangement joins TRBV6-6 to TRBJ1-2; D remains ambiguous. The CDR3 runs 15 residues. V gave up 0 bases and J gave up 5 bases, with 13 bases separating them. Germline lookup yields CDR1 MNHNY and CDR2 SVGAGI (reference sequence). Here the CDR3 DNA reads TGTGCCAGCAGTTACTCCCGACGGATCCTATATGGCTACACCTTC. This sequence encodes CASSYSRRILYGYTF.

There are many counts of this clonotype. The chain couples TRBV7-2 to TRBJ2-1; perhaps TRBD2 as D (6 bases). Germline CDR1 reads SGHTA; CDR2 reads FQGNSA. This CDR3 has 13 residues. With 5 bases removed from V and 7 bases from J, the gap between germline ends came to 12 bases. CDR3: CASSPGTLNEQFF. CDR3 DNA sequence: TGTGCCAGCAGCCCCGGGACTTTGAATGAGCAGTTCTTC.

This clonotype appeared a few times. V usage is TRBV7-2 and J usage is TRBJ2-5, with D possibly called TRBD1 or TRBD2 (5 bases each). Trimming left V 1 base short and J 7 bases short, with 13 bases between. Germline CDR1 is SGHTA and CDR2 is FQGNSA. The CDR3 has 14 residues. The CDR3 sequence is CASSLVGPEGTQYF. The CDR3 nucleotides are TGTGCCAGCAGCTTAGTGGGGCCCGAGGGGACCCAGTACTTC.

V is TRBV19 and J is TRBJ1-1; TRBD1 might be the D (5 bases). Germline V gene sequence: CDR1 LNHDA, CDR2 SQIVND (reference sequence). V shed 3 bases and J shed 4 bases, with 12 bases lying between them. CDR3 length: 14 residues. CDR3 residues: CASSMAGGGTEAFF. Here the CDR3 DNA reads TGTGCCAGTAGTATGGCGGGGGGGGGCACTGAAGCTTTCTTT.

This rearrangement joins TRBV19 to TRBJ2-1; D unresolved. The V end was cut by 1 base, the J end by 5 bases, with 9 bases between. In germline, CDR1 is LNHDA, CDR2 SQIVND (reference sequence). The CDR3 runs to 14 residues. The CDR3 reads CASSIGGNHNEQFF. Here the CDR3 DNA reads TGTGCCAGTAGTATAGGGGGTAACCACAATGAGCAGTTCTTC.

The chain combines TRBV12-3 or TRBV12-4 with TRBJ1-2; no reliable D call. This CDR3 has 13 residues. V was clipped by 2 bases and J by 3 bases, with 7 bases between them. The CDR3 DNA is TGTGCCAGCAGTTTACGGTTGGACTATGGCTACACCTTC. This codes for CASSLRLDYGYTF.

V and J are TRBV20-1 and TRBJ2-7; 8 bases agree with TRBD2. The germline V gene encodes CDR1 DFQATT and CDR2 SNEGSKA (reference sequence). Trimming removed 2 bases from V and 2 bases from J; junction bases left unmatched: 8. CDR3 length: 15 residues. This CDR3 is CSARPTSAPPYEQYF. The CDR3 region has the DNA TGCAGTGCTAGACCGACTAGCGCCCCTCCCTACGAGCAGTACTTC.

This clonotype was found a few times. The chain links TRBV19 to TRBJ2-6; TRBD1 might be the D (5 bases). Trimming pared 9 bases from V and 4 bases from J, leaving 16 bases between. The CDR3 spans 15 residues. Looked up from germline, CDR1 is LNHDA and CDR2 is SQIVND (reference sequence). CDR3 sequence reads: CASPGQGLGANVLTF. CDR3 sequence (DNA): TGTGCCAGCCCTGGGCAGGGTTTGGGGGCCAACGTCCTGACTTTC. Full variable domain (outside the CDR3, taken from reference TRBV19 and TRBJ2-6): DGGITQSPKYLFRKEGQNVTLSCEQNLNHDAMYWYRQDPGQGLRLIYYSQIVNDFQKGDIAEGYSVSREKKESFPLTVTSAQKNPTAFYLCASPGQGLGANVLTFGAGSRLTVL.

V gene TRBV12-3 or TRBV12-4 combines with J gene TRBJ1-1; D ambiguous. V lost 7 bases and J 3 bases, leaving 15 bases between the germline ends. CDR3 length equals 14 residues. CDR3 DNA: TGTGCCAGCAACAAAGGATATACAGACACTGAAGCTTTCTTT. Protein product: CASNKGYTDTEAFF.

This clonotype has ten or more counts. The rearrangement joins TRBV4-1 to TRBJ2-1, with 8 bases aligning to TRBD1. CDR1 and CDR2 from the germline V gene are MGHRA and YSYEKL. V dropped 1 base and J dropped 7; count of bases not matched to a gene: 6. CDR3 size: 15 residues. The DNA for the CDR3 is TGCGCCAGCAGCCAAGGGTCCAGGGGGCGTAATGAGCAGTTCTTC. Translating it yields CASSQGSRGRNEQFF.